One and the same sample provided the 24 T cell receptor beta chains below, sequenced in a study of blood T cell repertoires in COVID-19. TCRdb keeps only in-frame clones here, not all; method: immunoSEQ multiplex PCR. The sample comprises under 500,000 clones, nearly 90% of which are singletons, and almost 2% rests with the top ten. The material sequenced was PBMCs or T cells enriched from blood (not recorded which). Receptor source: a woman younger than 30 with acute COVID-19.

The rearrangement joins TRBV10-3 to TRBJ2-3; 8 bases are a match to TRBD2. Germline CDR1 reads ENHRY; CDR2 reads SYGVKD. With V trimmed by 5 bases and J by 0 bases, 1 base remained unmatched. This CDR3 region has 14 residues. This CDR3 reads CAISLAGSTDTQYF. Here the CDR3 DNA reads TGTGCCATCAGTCTAGCGGGTAGCACAGATACGCAGTATTTT.

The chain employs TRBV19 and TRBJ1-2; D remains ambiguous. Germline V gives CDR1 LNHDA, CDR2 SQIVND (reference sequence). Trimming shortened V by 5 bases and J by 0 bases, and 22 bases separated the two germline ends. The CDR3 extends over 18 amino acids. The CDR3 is CASSRSGGLFFSNYGYTF. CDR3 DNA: TGTGCCAGTAGTCGATCAGGAGGACTGTTTTTTTCTAACTATGGCTACACCTTC.

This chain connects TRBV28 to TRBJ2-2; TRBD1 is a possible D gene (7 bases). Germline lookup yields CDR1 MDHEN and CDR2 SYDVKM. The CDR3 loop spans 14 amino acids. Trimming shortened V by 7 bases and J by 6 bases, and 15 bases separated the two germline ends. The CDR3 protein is CASIPGQRAGELFF. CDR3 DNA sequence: TGTGCCAGCATTCCGGGACAGCGGGCCGGGGAGCTGTTTTTT.

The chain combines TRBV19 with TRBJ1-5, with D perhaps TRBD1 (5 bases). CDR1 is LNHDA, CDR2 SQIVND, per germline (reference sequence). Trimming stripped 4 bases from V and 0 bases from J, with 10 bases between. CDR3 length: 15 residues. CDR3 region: CASSTRDFSNQPQHF. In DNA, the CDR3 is TGTGCCAGTAGTACTCGGGACTTTAGCAATCAGCCCCAGCATTTT.

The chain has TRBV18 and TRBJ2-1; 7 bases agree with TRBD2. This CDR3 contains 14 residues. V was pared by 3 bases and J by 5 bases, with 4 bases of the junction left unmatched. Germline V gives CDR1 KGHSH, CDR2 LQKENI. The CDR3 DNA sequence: TGTGCCAGCTCACCGAGCGGGACCAACAATGAGCAGTTCTTC. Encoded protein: CASSPSGTNNEQFF.

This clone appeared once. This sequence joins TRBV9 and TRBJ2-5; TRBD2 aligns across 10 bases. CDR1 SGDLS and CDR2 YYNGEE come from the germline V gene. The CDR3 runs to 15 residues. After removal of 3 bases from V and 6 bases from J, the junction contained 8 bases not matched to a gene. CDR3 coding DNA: TGTGCCAGCAGCGACGAGCGGGAGGGCGGAAAGACCCAGTACTTC. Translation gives CASSDEREGGKTQYF.

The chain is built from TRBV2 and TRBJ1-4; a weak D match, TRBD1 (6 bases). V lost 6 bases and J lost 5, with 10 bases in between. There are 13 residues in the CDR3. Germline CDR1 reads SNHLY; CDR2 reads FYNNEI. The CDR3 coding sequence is TGTGCCAGCAGGGACAGACCAAATGAAAAACTGTTTTTT. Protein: CASRDRPNEKLFF.

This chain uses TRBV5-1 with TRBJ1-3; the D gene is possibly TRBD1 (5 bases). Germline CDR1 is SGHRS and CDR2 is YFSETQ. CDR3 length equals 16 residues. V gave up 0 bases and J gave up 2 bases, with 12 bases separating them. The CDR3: CASSLAGLAAGNTIYF. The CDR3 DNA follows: TGCGCCAGCAGCTTGGCGGGACTAGCCGCTGGAAACACCATATATTTT.

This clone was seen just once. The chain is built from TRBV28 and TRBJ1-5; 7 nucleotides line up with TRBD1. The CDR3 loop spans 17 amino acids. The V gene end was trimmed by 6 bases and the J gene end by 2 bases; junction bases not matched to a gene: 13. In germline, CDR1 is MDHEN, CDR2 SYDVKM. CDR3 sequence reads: CASSPGGDVERNQPQHF. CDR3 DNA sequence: TGTGCCAGCAGCCCAGGGGGAGATGTGGAGCGCAATCAGCCCCAGCATTTT.

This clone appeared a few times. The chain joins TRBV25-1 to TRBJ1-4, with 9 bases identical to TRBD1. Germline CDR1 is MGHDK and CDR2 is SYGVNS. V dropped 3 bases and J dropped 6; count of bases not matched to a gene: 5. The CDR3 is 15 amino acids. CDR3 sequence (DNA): TGTGCCAGCAGTGACGCCCGGACAGGGGATGAAAAACTGTTTTTT. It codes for CASSDARTGDEKLFF.

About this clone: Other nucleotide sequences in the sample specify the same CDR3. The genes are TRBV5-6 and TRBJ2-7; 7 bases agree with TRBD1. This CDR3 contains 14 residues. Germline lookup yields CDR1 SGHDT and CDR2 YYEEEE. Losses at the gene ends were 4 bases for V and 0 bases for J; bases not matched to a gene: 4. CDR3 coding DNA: TGTGCCAGCAGCCTGGGGGACAGCTCCTACGAGCAGTACTTC. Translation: CASSLGDSSYEQYF.

The CDR3 is CASSTGLAGGFSKNIQYF. CDR3 nucleotide sequence: TGTGCCAGTAGTACCGGACTAGCGGGAGGGTTTTCCAAAAACATTCAGTACTTC. The chain employs TRBV19 and TRBJ2-4; 15 nucleotides agree with TRBD2. V lost 4 bases and J lost 2; bases outside the gene matches: 6. This CDR3 is built from 18 residues. Germline V gene lookup returns CDR1 LNHDA and CDR2 SQIVND (reference sequence).

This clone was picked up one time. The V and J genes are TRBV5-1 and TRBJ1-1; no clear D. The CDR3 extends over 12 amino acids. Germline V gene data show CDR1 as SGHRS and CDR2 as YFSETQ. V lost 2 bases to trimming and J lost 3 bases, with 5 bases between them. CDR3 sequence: CASSFADTEAFF. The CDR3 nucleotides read TGCGCCAGCAGCTTCGCGGACACTGAAGCTTTCTTT.

The CDR3 DNA follows: TGTGCTAGTGGTTTGTTCGGGACAGAAATCTACGAGCAGTACTTC. This codes for CASGLFGTEIYEQYF. The chain is built from TRBV12-5 and TRBJ2-7, with 7 bases fitting TRBD1. CDR1 LGHNT and CDR2 FRNRAP come from the germline V gene. Unmatched junction bases numbered 7, after V lost 2 bases and J lost 3 bases. This CDR3 spans 15 amino acids.

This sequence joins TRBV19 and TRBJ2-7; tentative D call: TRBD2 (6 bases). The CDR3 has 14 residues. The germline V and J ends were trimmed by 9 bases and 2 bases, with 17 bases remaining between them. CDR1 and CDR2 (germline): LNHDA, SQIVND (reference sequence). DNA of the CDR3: TGTGCCAGCGGCCCAGGACTAAGAGCCTACGAGCAGTACTTC. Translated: CASGPGLRAYEQYF. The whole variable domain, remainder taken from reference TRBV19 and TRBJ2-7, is DGGITQSPKYLFRKEGQNVTLSCEQNLNHDAMYWYRQDPGQGLRLIYYSQIVNDFQKGDIAEGYSVSREKKESFPLTVTSAQKNPTAFYLCASGPGLRAYEQYFGPGTRLTVT.

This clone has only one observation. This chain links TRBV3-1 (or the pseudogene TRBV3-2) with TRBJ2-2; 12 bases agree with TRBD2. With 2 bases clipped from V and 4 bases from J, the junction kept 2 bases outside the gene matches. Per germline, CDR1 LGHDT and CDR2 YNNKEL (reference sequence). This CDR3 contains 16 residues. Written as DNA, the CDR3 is TGTGCCAGCAGCCAACTAGCGGGGGGGCTCACCGGGGAGCTGTTTTTT. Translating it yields CASSQLAGGLTGELFF.

The CDR3 DNA reads TGTGCCAGCAGACTGGGGGGCGAGCAGTACTTC. Translated, it gives CASRLGGEQYF. This rearrangement joins TRBV2 to TRBJ2-7; TRBD2 might be the D (6 bases). Between the trimmed V and J ends, which lost 6 bases and 6 bases, there was a span of 9 bases. Per germline, CDR1 SNHLY and CDR2 FYNNEI. This CDR3 is built from 11 residues.

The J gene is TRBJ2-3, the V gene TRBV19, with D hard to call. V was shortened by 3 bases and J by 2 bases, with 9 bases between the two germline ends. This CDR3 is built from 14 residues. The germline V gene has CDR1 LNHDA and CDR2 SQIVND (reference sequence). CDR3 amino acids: CASSMTEYTDTQYF. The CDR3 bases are TGTGCCAGTAGTATGACGGAGTACACAGATACGCAGTATTTT.

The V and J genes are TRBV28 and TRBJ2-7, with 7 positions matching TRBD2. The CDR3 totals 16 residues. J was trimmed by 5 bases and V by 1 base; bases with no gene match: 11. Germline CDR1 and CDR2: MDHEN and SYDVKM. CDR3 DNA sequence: TGTGCCAGCAGTTTATATTCCGGCGGGAGTGGGGACGAGCAGTACTTC. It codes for CASSLYSGGSGDEQYF. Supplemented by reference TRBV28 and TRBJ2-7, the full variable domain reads DVKVTQSSRYLVKRTGEKVFLECVQDMDHENMFWYRQDPGLGLRLIYFSYDVKMKEKGDIPEGYSVSREKKERFSLILESASTNQTSMYLCASSLYSGGSGDEQYFGPGTRLTVT.

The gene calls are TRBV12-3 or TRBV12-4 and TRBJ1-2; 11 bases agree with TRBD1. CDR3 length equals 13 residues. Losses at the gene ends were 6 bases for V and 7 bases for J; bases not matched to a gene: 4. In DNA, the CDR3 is TGTGCCAGCAGCTGGACAGGGGGCCGTGGCTACACCTTC. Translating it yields CASSWTGGRGYTF.

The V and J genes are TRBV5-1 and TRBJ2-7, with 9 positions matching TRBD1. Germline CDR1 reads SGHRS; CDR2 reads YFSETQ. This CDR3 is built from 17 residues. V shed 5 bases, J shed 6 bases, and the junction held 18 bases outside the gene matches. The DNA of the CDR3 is TGCGCCAGCAGTCAGAGGGGATCTCCGGGACAGGGCCTCGAGCAGTACTTC. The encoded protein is CASSQRGSPGQGLEQYF.

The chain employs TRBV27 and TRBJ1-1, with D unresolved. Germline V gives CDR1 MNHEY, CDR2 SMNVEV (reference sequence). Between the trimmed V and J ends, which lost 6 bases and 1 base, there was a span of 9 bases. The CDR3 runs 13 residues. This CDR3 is CASSQQQNTEAFF. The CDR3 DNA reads TGTGCCAGCAGCCAACAGCAGAACACTGAAGCTTTCTTT.

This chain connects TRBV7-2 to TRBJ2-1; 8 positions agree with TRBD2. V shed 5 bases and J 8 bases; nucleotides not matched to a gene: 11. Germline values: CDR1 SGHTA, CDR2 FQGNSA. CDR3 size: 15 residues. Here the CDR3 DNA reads TGTGCCAGCAGCCCCGCACGGGAGGGCCTTGATGAGCAGTTCTTC. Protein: CASSPAREGLDEQFF.

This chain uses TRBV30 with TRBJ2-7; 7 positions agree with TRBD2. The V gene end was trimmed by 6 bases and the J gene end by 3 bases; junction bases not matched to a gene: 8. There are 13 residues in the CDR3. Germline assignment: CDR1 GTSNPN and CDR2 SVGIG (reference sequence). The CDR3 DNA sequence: TGTGCCTGCATCCAGACTAGCAGCTACGAGCAGTACTTC. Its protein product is CACIQTSSYEQYF.